This T cell receptor (beta chain) derives from a study of blood T cell repertoires in COVID-19. V was pared by 7 bases and J by 6 bases, with 3 bases of the junction left unmatched. The CDR3 is 12 amino acids. The germline gives CDR1 SNHLY, CDR2 FYNNEI. The protocol was immunoSEQ multiplex PCR, while the TCRdb copy is restricted to in-frame clones and leaves out a portion. The top ten clones hold roughly 5.5% of a sample with over 50,000 clones, around 81% of them seen once. This chain uses TRBV2 with TRBJ1-1; 9 positions match TRBD1. This receptor was taken from a man in his 70s with acute or convalescent COVID-19. Sequenced input: peripheral blood. The CDR3, as DNA: TGTGCCAGCACATGGGACAGGGCTGAAGCTTTCTTT. It encodes CASTWDRAEAFF.